These 28 T cell receptor beta chains came from one sample sequenced in a study of blood T cell repertoires in COVID-19. Sequencing was performed with immunoSEQ multiplex PCR; in TCRdb, only in-frame clones are kept and a portion is missing. The sample holds roughly 280,000 clones, roughly 86% seen once. Sample: peripheral blood. These receptors originate from a woman aged 60-75 years with COVID-19, enrolled during active disease.

This CDR3 is CASSYSDRPYEQYF. In DNA, the CDR3 is TGTGCCAGCAGTTACTCAGACAGGCCCTACGAGCAGTACTTC. This sequence joins TRBV6-5 and TRBJ2-7; possible D gene TRBD1, 6 bases. V lost 0 bases and J 2 bases, leaving 8 bases between the germline ends. The CDR3 consists of 14 residues. Germline CDR1 reads MNHEY; CDR2 reads SVGAGI.

This chain links TRBV6-2 or TRBV6-3 with TRBJ2-5, with no clear D. V shed 6 bases and J shed 6 bases, with 11 bases lying between them. Germline V gives CDR1 MNHEY, CDR2 SVGEGT. This CDR3 comprises 12 residues. The CDR3 region is CASSPAPQTQYF. CDR3 coding DNA: TGTGCCAGCAGCCCGGCCCCCCAGACCCAGTACTTC.

This chain joins TRBV21-1 and TRBJ1-6; no check of the table's D call, TRBD1, against the DNA was made. TRBV21-1 is shown as a pseudogene. The CDR3 runs to 15 residues. The CDR3 is CASSKVQGPNSPLHF. The CDR3 bases are TGTGCCAGCAGCAAAGTCCAGGGTCCCAATTCACCCCTCCACTTT.

This clone is a singleton in its sample. The chain joins TRBV7-9 to TRBJ1-1, with D possibly TRBD1 on 6 matching bases. In germline, CDR1 is SEHNR, CDR2 FQNEAQ (reference sequence). Trimming stripped 5 bases from V and 3 bases from J, with 13 bases between. This CDR3 is 14 amino acids long. CDR3 coding DNA: TGTGCCAGCAGCGAACAGGGCCTAGACACTGAAGCTTTCTTT. Protein product: CASSEQGLDTEAFF.

The rearrangement joins TRBV5-6 to TRBJ1-5; D call uncertain. The V end was cut by 0 bases, the J end by 5 bases, with 12 bases between. From germline, CDR1 is SGHDT and CDR2 YYEEEE. The CDR3 loop spans 15 amino acids. The CDR3 region is CASSLAGKGYQPQHF. CDR3 nucleotides: TGTGCCAGCAGCTTGGCGGGGAAGGGCTATCAGCCCCAGCATTTT.

This chain joins TRBV5-5 and TRBJ1-2, with D unresolved. Per the germline V gene, CDR1 is SGHKS and CDR2 is YYEKEE (reference sequence). CDR3 size: 15 residues. V dropped 4 bases and J dropped 5 bases, with 18 bases sitting between them. The CDR3 is CASSREGSQTYGYTF. DNA for the CDR3: TGTGCCAGCAGCCGCGAGGGCAGCCAAACTTATGGCTACACCTTC. Together with reference TRBV5-5 and TRBJ1-2, the CDR3 gives the full variable domain: DAGVTQSPTHLIKTRGQQVTLRCSPISGHKSVSWYQQVLGQGPQFIFQYYEKEERGRGNFPDRFSARQFPNYSSELNVNALLLGDSALYLCASSREGSQTYGYTFGSGTRLTVV.

Note on this clone: In the same sample, other DNA sequences code for this CDR3. The rearrangement links TRBV30 to TRBJ1-5; TRBD1 matches 10 bases. This CDR3 has 15 amino acids. V lost 1 base and J lost 1; bases outside the gene matches: 1. Germline V gene sequence: CDR1 GTSNPN, CDR2 SVGIG (reference sequence). CDR3 residues: CAWSADRGSNQPQHF. Written as DNA, the CDR3 is TGTGCCTGGAGTGCGGACAGGGGGAGCAATCAGCCCCAGCATTTT.

This chain uses TRBV3-1 (or the pseudogene TRBV3-2) with TRBJ2-6; the match to TRBD1 covers 7 bases. There are 16 residues in the CDR3. V dropped 2 bases and J dropped 4; count of bases not matched to a gene: 5. CDR1 LGHDT and CDR2 YNNKEL come from the germline V gene (reference sequence). This CDR3 is CASSQPTGTGANVLTF. CDR3 nucleotides: TGTGCCAGCAGCCAACCGACAGGGACCGGGGCCAACGTCCTGACTTTC.

At least ten counts were recorded for this clone. The V and J genes are TRBV19 and TRBJ1-5; a possible D gene is TRBD1 (5 bases). The ends were cut back, 3 bases at V and 3 bases at J, with 21 bases in the middle. This CDR3 spans 18 amino acids. From germline, CDR1 is LNHDA and CDR2 SQIVND (reference sequence). In nucleotides, the CDR3 is TGTGCCAGTAGTATCAAACCCCTCGGGCAGGGCAACAATCAGCCCCAGCATTTT. The encoded protein is CASSIKPLGQGNNQPQHF.

The chain combines TRBV28 with TRBJ1-1, with 8 nucleotides matching TRBD1. CDR3 length: 15 amino acids. CDR1 and CDR2 from the germline V gene are MDHEN and SYDVKM. V shed 4 bases, J shed 11 bases, and the junction held 15 bases outside the gene matches. The CDR3 nucleotides read TGTGCCAGCAGTTCGAGGGACAGGATTTTTCTGCGGGCTTTCTTT. This sequence encodes CASSSRDRIFLRAFF.

The count of this clone is one. The chain combines TRBV6-2 or TRBV6-3 with TRBJ1-1; 10 bases align to TRBD1. The CDR3 extends over 17 amino acids. The J segment lost 1 base and the V segment lost 2 bases, leaving 7 bases of the junction unmatched. Germline V gene lookup returns CDR1 MNHEY and CDR2 SVGEGT. CDR3 DNA: TGTGCCAGCAGTTACGTCCCGGGACAGGGGACGAACACTGAAGCTTTCTTT. It specifies CASSYVPGQGTNTEAFF.

V and J are TRBV27 and TRBJ2-2; the D gene is possibly TRBD2 (5 bases). V was pared by 3 bases and J by 4 bases, with 15 bases between. The length of the CDR3 is 16 residues. Germline lookup yields CDR1 MNHEY and CDR2 SMNVEV (reference sequence). CDR3 protein: CASSLTAGRPTGELFF. The CDR3, as DNA: TGTGCCAGCAGTTTGACGGCGGGTCGGCCCACCGGGGAGCTGTTTTTT.

This chain joins TRBV27 and TRBJ1-2, with 9 bases lining up with TRBD1. V trimming: 6 bases; J trimming: 4 bases; junction bases outside the gene matches: 15. Germline V CDR1 and CDR2: MNHEY, SMNVEV (reference sequence). This CDR3 contains 17 residues. The CDR3 DNA reads as TGTGCCAGCAGCCTCCTAACAGGGGGCGTGGGAGCCTATGGCTACACCTTC. Residues: CASSLLTGGVGAYGYTF.

The chain couples TRBV6-2 or TRBV6-3 to TRBJ1-6; no reliable D call. V was trimmed by 4 bases and J by 7 bases, leaving 8 bases between them. The CDR3 runs to 13 residues. The germline V gene has CDR1 MNHEY and CDR2 SVGEGT. The CDR3 is CASSSNSNSPLHF. The CDR3 DNA reads TGTGCCAGCAGTTCCAACTCGAATTCACCCCTCCACTTT.

This chain connects TRBV19 to TRBJ2-3, with 11 bases aligning to TRBD2. The length of the CDR3 is 16 residues. Germline CDR1 LNHDA, CDR2 SQIVND (reference sequence). V shed 3 bases, J shed 3 bases, and the junction held 5 bases outside the gene matches. The CDR3 loop is CASSMASGRLTDTQYF. CDR3 nucleotides: TGTGCCAGTAGTATGGCTAGCGGGAGGTTAACAGATACGCAGTATTTT.

The gene calls are TRBV28 and TRBJ1-1; D unresolved. Germline CDR1 MDHEN, CDR2 SYDVKM. Trimming took 6 bases from V and 0 from J, leaving 8 bases between them. This CDR3 is 13 amino acids long. The CDR3 region is CASRNELNTEAFF. The CDR3 DNA reads as TGTGCCAGCAGAAACGAGTTGAACACTGAAGCTTTCTTT.

The V call is TRBV3-1 (or the pseudogene TRBV3-2), the J call TRBJ2-3; maybe TRBD2 (6 bases). CDR1 and CDR2 (germline): LGHDT, YNNKEL (reference sequence). V was clipped by 4 bases and J by 4 bases, with 12 bases between them. The CDR3 spans 14 residues. The CDR3 region is CASSPQPGADTQYF. CDR3 DNA: TGTGCCAGCAGCCCGCAGCCGGGAGCAGATACGCAGTATTTT.

The gene calls are TRBV3-1 (or the pseudogene TRBV3-2) and TRBJ2-5, with 9 bases aligning to TRBD1. The CDR3 is made up of 15 amino acids. V was pared by 4 bases and J by 5 bases, with 8 bases of the junction left unmatched. Germline V lookup: CDR1 LGHDT, CDR2 YNNKEL (reference sequence). DNA for the CDR3: TGTGCCAGCAGCCGAGGAGTGGGACAGGGTGAGACCCAGTACTTC. It encodes CASSRGVGQGETQYF.

The chain recombines TRBV30 with TRBJ1-2, with D perhaps TRBD1 (5 bases). Germline V gives CDR1 GTSNPN, CDR2 SVGIG (reference sequence). The CDR3 loop spans 14 amino acids. V gave up 1 base and J gave up 2 bases, with 11 bases separating them. CDR3 loop: CAWSGSEGNYGYTF. In DNA, the CDR3 is TGTGCCTGGAGTGGGTCGGAGGGGAACTATGGCTACACCTTC.

This sequence joins TRBV5-1 and TRBJ2-3; 9 bases align to TRBD2. Germline CDR1 reads SGHRS; CDR2 reads YFSETQ. The length of the CDR3 is 15 residues. The ends lost 2 bases at V and 0 bases at J; junction bases unmatched: 1. The CDR3 nucleotides read TGCGCCAGCAGCTTCACTAGCGGGAGCACAGATACGCAGTATTTT. Translated, it gives CASSFTSGSTDTQYF.

The chain carries TRBV27 and TRBJ1-6; D perhaps matches TRBD1 (6 bases). The CDR3 has 12 residues. Germline lookup yields CDR1 MNHEY and CDR2 SMNVEV (reference sequence). The germline V and J ends were trimmed by 7 bases and 10 bases, with 11 bases remaining between them. CDR3 DNA sequence: TGTGCCAGCACCACAGGGCGCTCACCCCTCCACTTT. Its translation is CASTTGRSPLHF.

This chain joins TRBV4-1 and TRBJ2-2; perhaps TRBD2 as D (6 bases). Trimming removed 4 bases at V and 4 bases at J, with 19 bases between. Germline lookup yields CDR1 MGHRA and CDR2 YSYEKL. The CDR3 consists of 17 residues. The CDR3 region is CASSPLGRGLSTGELFF. The CDR3 nucleotides are TGCGCCAGCAGCCCCCTGGGACGGGGACTTAGCACCGGGGAGCTGTTTTTT.

This clone was picked up one time. The chain is built from TRBV4-3 and TRBJ1-4, with 9 bases matching TRBD1. Trimming removed 4 bases from V and 8 bases from J; junction bases left unmatched: 8. This CDR3 contains 15 residues. Germline V lookup: CDR1 LGHNA, CDR2 YSLEER. The CDR3 region has the DNA TGCGCCAGCAGCCCCTGGACAGGGGAGGGGGAAAAACTGTTTTTT. Protein product: CASSPWTGEGEKLFF.

The chain carries TRBV28 and TRBJ2-7; perhaps TRBD1 as D (5 bases). From germline, CDR1 is MDHEN and CDR2 SYDVKM. The CDR3 length is 12 residues. V lost 8 bases, J lost 2 bases, and 10 bases lay in between. This CDR3 reads CASSETAYEQYF. Here the CDR3 DNA reads TGTGCCAGCTCTGAGACAGCCTACGAGCAGTACTTC.

Note on this clone: The sample has other DNA sequences that encode this CDR3 too. The chain combines TRBV5-1 with TRBJ2-7, with 7 positions matching TRBD2. The CDR3 sequence is 16 residues long. In germline, CDR1 is SGHRS, CDR2 YFSETQ. V shed 0 bases, J shed 0 bases, and the junction held 6 bases outside the gene matches. The CDR3 protein is CASSLGAGGSSYEQYF. The CDR3 nucleotides are TGCGCCAGCAGCTTGGGGGCGGGCGGGAGCTCCTACGAGCAGTACTTC.

J is TRBJ1-4 and V is TRBV11-2, with D perhaps matching TRBD1 (6 bases). The CDR3 sequence is 16 residues long. Germline lookup yields CDR1 SGHAT and CDR2 FQNNGV. V gave up 0 bases and J gave up 7 bases, with 15 bases separating them. In nucleotides, the CDR3 is TGTGCCAGCAGCTTAGACATCAGGGGAGGGACTGAAAAACTGTTTTTT. The encoded protein is CASSLDIRGGTEKLFF.

The chain combines TRBV7-2 with TRBJ1-2; the D gene is possibly TRBD1 (5 bases). This CDR3 spans 16 amino acids. The germline gives CDR1 SGHTA, CDR2 FQGNSA. Trimming pared 1 base from V and 4 bases from J, leaving 16 bases between. CDR3 bases: TGTGCCAGCAGCTTAGTTCCGGCAGGGATCCGCTATGGCTACACCTTC. This sequence encodes CASSLVPAGIRYGYTF.

With regard to this clone: The same CDR3 arises from other DNA sequences in this sample as well. The chain recombines TRBV3-1 (or the pseudogene TRBV3-2) with TRBJ1-2, with a possible D match to TRBD1 (6 bases). V shed 3 bases and J shed 6 bases, with 11 bases lying between them. CDR3 size: 13 residues. Germline lookup yields CDR1 LGHDT and CDR2 YNNKEL (reference sequence). Written as DNA, the CDR3 is TGTGCCAGCAGCCAGGGGGCTGGGGATGGCTACACCTTC. Protein: CASSQGAGDGYTF.